These T cell receptor beta chains were read from a single sample in a study of HIV-infected children after antiretroviral therapy interruption. TCRdb redid the calling of the 3' RACE reads with MiXCR, one entry per CDR3 protein. The sample consists of about 83,000 distinct CDR3 sequences, about 6.9% of them appearing once. The specimen comprised CD45RA+ CD4+ T cells from PBMCs, pooled from several time points, sampled from a donor given antiretroviral therapy, either interrupted or continuous. These receptors were obtained from a pool of human donors with HIV. Each CDR3 is given with its conserved first and last residue. The D gene is left open where the match is weak. Clone size is not always given. Where it is, it says once, few, many or a class for expanded clones.

v_call	j_call	cdr3_length	d_call	clone_size	cdr3_nt	cdr3_aa
TRBV6-2/TRBV6-3	TRBJ2-7	14	TRBD2	NA	TGTGCCAGCAGCCCTGGACTAGAAAAAGACGAGCAGTACTTC	CASSPGLEKDEQYF
TRBV5-1	TRBJ2-2	14	NA	few	TGCGCCAGCAGCAACAGGGTGTGGACCGGGGAGCTGTTTTTT	CASSNRVWTGELFF
TRBV6-2/TRBV6-3	TRBJ2-2	16	NA	many	TGTGCCAGCCGTAAATCAGGTACCAGGAACACCGGGGAGCTGTTTTTT	CASRKSGTRNTGELFF
TRBV24-1	TRBJ2-1	15	TRBD1	many	TGTGCCACCAGTGGTGGACAGGGGTCCTACAATGAGCAGTTCTTC	CATSGGQGSYNEQFF
TRBV27	TRBJ1-5	13	NA	many	TGTGCCAGCAGCCGACAAGCCAATCAGCCCCAGCATTTT	CASSRQANQPQHF
TRBV12-3/TRBV12-4	TRBJ2-1	16	TRBD2	many	TGTGCCAGCAGCCCCCGCGGACTAGCGGGAGTAAATGAGCAGTTCTTC	CASSPRGLAGVNEQFF
TRBV29-1	TRBJ1-2	10	NA	NA	TGCAGCGCCGGATCCCCCACCTACACCTTC	CSAGSPTYTF
TRBV25-1	TRBJ1-2	12	NA	many	TGTGCCAGCAGTGTTCAGTACTATGGCTACACCTTC	CASSVQYYGYTF
TRBV7-9	TRBJ2-5	16	TRBD2	once	TGTGCCAGCAGCCCCTGGTCGGCGGGAGGTGGAGAGACCCAGTACTTC	CASSPWSAGGGETQYF
TRBV20-1	TRBJ1-6	16	NA	many	TGCAGTGCTAGGGGGACCCGGTCCGCCTATAATTCACCCCTCCACTTT	CSARGTRSAYNSPLHF
TRBV3-1	TRBJ2-3	16	NA	many	TGTGCCAGCAGCCCCCCCCATGGCGGGGCCACAGATACGCAGTATTTT	CASSPPHGGATDTQYF
TRBV7-3	TRBJ1-4	12	NA	few	TGTGCCAGCAGCTGTGGTCCAAAAAAACTGTTTTTT	CASSCGPKKLFF
TRBV18	TRBJ1-6	14	NA	many	TGTGCCAGCTCACCGACGGAGGTAAATTCACCCCTCCACTTT	CASSPTEVNSPLHF
TRBV12-3/TRBV12-4	TRBJ2-3	14	TRBD2	few	TGTGCCAGCACCGCGGGGGGATCCGCAGATACGCAGTATTTT	CASTAGGSADTQYF